This TCR beta chain was documented in a study of CD8 T cells in ankylosing spondylitis. TCRdb analysed the 5' RACE reads with MiXCR anew, one entry per CDR3 protein. The table includes around 180,000 distinct CDR3 sequences, 13% detected once. V was cut by 2 bases and J by 5 bases, with 13 bases left in between. Germline values: CDR1 SGHTA, CDR2 FQGNSA. The CDR3 consists of 15 residues. The TCR was taken from a female donor with ankylosing spondylitis or in good health (not recorded which). This chain connects TRBV7-2 to TRBJ1-5; D possibly corresponds to TRBD1 (6 bases). The sample comprised blood, either unsorted or a sorted T cell fraction (not recorded which). CDR3 protein: CASSLSRDIYQPQHF. As DNA, the CDR3 is TGTGCCAGCAGCTTATCCCGGGACATCTATCAGCCCCAGCATTTT.